The rows below give T cell receptor beta chains drawn from one sample of a study of T cell repertoires in cytomegalovirus infection. Via MiXCR, TCRdb re-called the reads, giving one row per CDR3 protein. In the table there are fewer than 200,000 distinct CDR3 sequences, less than 25% of which are singletons. These receptors' antigens are unknown. The sample consisted of CD8+ T cells from cultured PBMCs, taken from culture after CMV antigen stimulation. These receptors were taken from a human donor in good health (CMV status not recorded). Some clones in this sample may be carry-over from other donors' samples. The CDR3 runs from the conserved cysteine through the conserved F or W. D genes are given only for firm matches. Size values are once, few and many counts, or a class for expanded clones, and some rows have none.

j_gene,v_gene,d_gene,abundance,CDR3aa,CDR3nt
TRBJ2-2,TRBV12-3/TRBV12-4,TRBD1,NA,CASRVTGGLSGELFF,TGTGCCAGCAGGGTGACAGGGGGATTGTCCGGGGAGCTGTTTTTT
TRBJ2-7,TRBV6-6,NA,NA,CASSWGGTYEQYF,TGTGCCAGCAGTTGGGGCGGAACCTACGAGCAGTACTTC
TRBJ2-3,TRBV28,NA,few,CASSPQPDTQYF,TGTGCCAGCAGCCCCCAGCCAGATACGCAGTATTTT
TRBJ1-1,TRBV7-6,NA,few,CASSLGGDSYTEAFF,TGTGCCAGCAGCTTAGGGGGGGATAGTTACACTGAAGCTTTCTTT
TRBJ2-1,TRBV12-3/TRBV12-4,NA,NA,CASTGSVYSKNNEQFF,TGTGCCAGCACGGGATCGGTTTACTCGAAAAACAATGAGCAGTTCTTC
TRBJ2-2,TRBV7-9,TRBD1,NA,CASSWGQGASDTGELFF,TGTGCCAGCAGCTGGGGACAGGGGGCTTCAGACACCGGGGAGCTGTTTTTT
TRBJ2-7,TRBV7-2,NA,few,CASSLVAPSYEQYF,TGTGCCAGCAGCTTAGTGGCCCCCTCCTACGAGCAGTACTTC
TRBJ2-1,TRBV7-2,TRBD1,few,CASSFSTGGAQNEQFF,TGTGCCAGCAGCTTTTCGACAGGGGGCGCGCAAAATGAGCAGTTCTTC
TRBJ2-7,TRBV4-1,NA,NA,CASSQASFAIYEQYF,TGCGCCAGCAGCCAAGCTAGCTTCGCAATCTACGAGCAGTACTTC
TRBJ2-5,TRBV7-2,NA,few,CASSWGGGDQETQYF,TGTGCCAGCAGCTGGGGTGGGGGAGACCAAGAGACCCAGTACTTC
TRBJ1-2,TRBV27,TRBD1,many,CASSSSGTGFLDYGYTF,TGTGCCAGCAGTTCTTCCGGGACAGGGTTTTTGGACTATGGCTACACCTTC
TRBJ1-6,TRBV4-3,NA,few,CASSQDEGQEYNSPLHF,TGCGCCAGCAGCCAAGACGAGGGGCAAGAATATAATTCACCCCTCCACTTT
TRBJ1-5,TRBV7-2,NA,NA,CASSLGGASNQPQHF,TGTGCCAGCAGCTTAGGGGGGGCTAGCAATCAGCCCCAGCATTTT
TRBJ2-4,TRBV6-1,TRBD1,few,CASSEYQGALAKNIQYF,TGTGCCAGCAGTGAATACCAGGGGGCGCTGGCCAAAAACATTCAGTACTTC
TRBJ1-1,TRBV12-3/TRBV12-4,TRBD1,many,CASSLDRGGTEAFF,TGTGCCAGCAGTCTGGACAGGGGTGGCACTGAAGCTTTCTTT
TRBJ2-2,TRBV6-5,NA,NA,CASSYAEAPGELFF,TGTGCCAGCAGTTACGCCGAGGCTCCAGGGGAGCTGTTTTTT